These T cell receptor beta chains were read from a single sample in a study of T cell responses to AZD1222 COVID-19 vaccine. Repertoires were generated with immunoSEQ multiplex PCR, while TCRdb's copy carries only in-frame clones and drops some. This sample carries about 130,000 clones, about 90% of them seen once, and the ten largest clones take 4.2%. The starting material was peripheral blood, obtained on day 0 of AZD1222 vaccination. All receptors derive from an adult in good health. The CDR3 runs from the conserved cysteine through the conserved F or W. The order of the fields is V gene, D gene, J gene, clone size, CDR3 protein, CDR3 DNA. The D gene is left open where the match is weak. A clone size is listed for some rows: how often the clone was seen (once, few, many), or a class if it is expanded.

v_gene: TRBV7-9; d_gene: TRBD1; j_gene: TRBJ1-1; abundance: -; CDR3aa: CASSPRQGGNTEAFF; CDR3nt: TGTGCCAGCAGCCCCCGACAGGGAGGCAACACTGAAGCTTTCTTT
v_gene: TRBV28; d_gene: -; j_gene: TRBJ1-2; abundance: -; CDR3aa: CASDTPLYNYGYTF; CDR3nt: TGTGCCAGCGATACCCCCCTTTATAACTATGGCTACACCTTC
v_gene: TRBV11-2; d_gene: TRBD2; j_gene: TRBJ2-1; abundance: -; CDR3aa: CASSRIAGWGINEQFF; CDR3nt: TGTGCCAGCAGCCGGATAGCGGGTTGGGGCATCAATGAGCAGTTCTTC
v_gene: TRBV7-2; d_gene: -; j_gene: TRBJ1-5; abundance: -; CDR3aa: CASSSIPGEYSNQPQHF; CDR3nt: TGTGCCAGCAGCTCCATACCAGGAGAGTATAGCAATCAGCCCCAGCATTTT
v_gene: TRBV7-9; d_gene: TRBD2; j_gene: TRBJ2-3; abundance: -; CDR3aa: CASSLGSGRGFTDTQYF; CDR3nt: TGTGCCAGCAGCTTAGGTAGCGGGAGAGGCTTCACAGATACGCAGTATTTT
v_gene: TRBV21-1; d_gene: -; j_gene: TRBJ1-3; abundance: -; CDR3aa: CASSRNPGGYAYGSGNTIYF; CDR3nt: TGTGCCAGCAGCAGGAACCCAGGGGGCTACGCGTATGGGTCTGGAAACACCATATATTTT
v_gene: TRBV12-3/TRBV12-4; d_gene: -; j_gene: TRBJ1-1; abundance: -; CDR3aa: CASSLKGNTEAFF; CDR3nt: TGTGCCAGCAGTTTAAAGGGGAACACTGAAGCTTTCTTT
v_gene: TRBV4-3; d_gene: TRBD2; j_gene: TRBJ2-3; abundance: -; CDR3aa: CASSQSGGGASDTQYF; CDR3nt: TGCGCCAGCAGCCAGTCGGGCGGGGGGGCGTCAGATACGCAGTATTTT
v_gene: TRBV7-9; d_gene: TRBD1; j_gene: TRBJ2-5; abundance: -; CDR3aa: CASSSYGTGPETQYF; CDR3nt: TGTGCCAGCAGCTCTTACGGGACAGGCCCCGAGACCCAGTACTTC
v_gene: TRBV28; d_gene: -; j_gene: TRBJ1-1; abundance: -; CDR3aa: CASSRAGGANTEAFF; CDR3nt: TGTGCCAGCAGCCGTGCCGGAGGGGCTAACACTGAAGCTTTCTTT
v_gene: TRBV5-1; d_gene: -; j_gene: TRBJ1-2; abundance: -; CDR3aa: CASSPYDRLGGYTF; CDR3nt: TGCGCCAGCAGCCCGTACGACAGGCTAGGCGGCTACACCTTC
v_gene: TRBV19; d_gene: -; j_gene: TRBJ2-2; abundance: -; CDR3aa: CASRERQLRNTGELFF; CDR3nt: TGTGCCAGTAGAGAAAGGCAGCTCCGGAACACCGGGGAGCTGTTTTTT
v_gene: TRBV15; d_gene: TRBD2; j_gene: TRBJ2-5; abundance: -; CDR3aa: CATSDFGGKETQYF; CDR3nt: TGTGCCACCAGCGACTTCGGGGGGAAAGAGACCCAGTACTTC
v_gene: TRBV7-2; d_gene: TRBD1; j_gene: TRBJ1-2; abundance: -; CDR3aa: CASSPGTGYGYTF; CDR3nt: TGTGCCAGCAGCCCGGGGACAGGTTATGGCTACACCTTC
v_gene: TRBV7-9; d_gene: -; j_gene: TRBJ1-1; abundance: -; CDR3aa: CASSRVNTEAFF; CDR3nt: TGTGCCAGCAGCCGAGTGAACACTGAAGCTTTCTTT
v_gene: TRBV6-5; d_gene: -; j_gene: TRBJ1-5; abundance: -; CDR3aa: CASSYSFYSNQPQHF; CDR3nt: TGTGCCAGCAGTTACTCATTTTACAGCAATCAGCCCCAGCATTTT
v_gene: TRBV5-1; d_gene: TRBD1; j_gene: TRBJ1-1; abundance: -; CDR3aa: CASSLGHGGGGLEAFF; CDR3nt: TGCGCCAGCAGCTTGGGTCATGGAGGGGGCGGCTTGGAAGCTTTCTTT
v_gene: TRBV28; d_gene: TRBD2; j_gene: TRBJ2-7; abundance: -; CDR3aa: CASSLSGRSYEQYF; CDR3nt: TGTGCCAGCAGTTTGAGCGGGAGGTCCTACGAGCAGTACTTC
v_gene: TRBV2; d_gene: TRBD1; j_gene: TRBJ1-5; abundance: -; CDR3aa: CASRRQGDSNQPQHF; CDR3nt: TGTGCCAGCAGGAGACAGGGTGACAGCAATCAGCCCCAGCATTTT
v_gene: TRBV27; d_gene: -; j_gene: TRBJ1-1; abundance: once; CDR3aa: CASRLGQKNTEAFF; CDR3nt: TGTGCCAGCAGGTTAGGACAGAAGAACACTGAAGCTTTCTTT
v_gene: TRBV7-9; d_gene: -; j_gene: TRBJ1-1; abundance: -; CDR3aa: CASSLIENRLWPEAFF; CDR3nt: TGTGCCAGCAGCTTAATCGAAAACCGGCTATGGCCTGAAGCTTTCTTT
v_gene: TRBV4-1; d_gene: -; j_gene: TRBJ2-1; abundance: -; CDR3aa: CASSPLGRKQFF; CDR3nt: TGCGCCAGCAGCCCCCTCGGGCGAAAGCAGTTCTTC
v_gene: TRBV5-4; d_gene: TRBD1; j_gene: TRBJ2-7; abundance: -; CDR3aa: CASSLQGAPYEQYF; CDR3nt: TGTGCCAGCAGCTTACAGGGGGCACCCTACGAGCAGTACTTC
v_gene: TRBV28; d_gene: -; j_gene: TRBJ1-2; abundance: -; CDR3aa: CASSLLGASDYGYTF; CDR3nt: TGTGCCAGCAGTTTACTCGGGGCGTCGGACTATGGCTACACCTTC
v_gene: TRBV28; d_gene: TRBD1; j_gene: TRBJ1-5; abundance: once; CDR3aa: CASSFQAGGLFMQPQHF; CDR3nt: TGTGCCAGCAGTTTTCAGGCAGGGGGGCTTTTTATGCAGCCCCAGCATTTT
v_gene: TRBV30; d_gene: -; j_gene: TRBJ1-4; abundance: once; CDR3aa: CAWVRTTNEKLFF; CDR3nt: TGTGCCTGGGTTCGAACAACTAATGAAAAACTGTTTTTT
v_gene: TRBV29-1; d_gene: TRBD1; j_gene: TRBJ1-1; abundance: -; CDR3aa: CSVQGQGNSEAFF; CDR3nt: TGCAGCGTGCAGGGACAGGGGAATTCTGAAGCTTTCTTT
v_gene: TRBV2; d_gene: -; j_gene: TRBJ1-1; abundance: -; CDR3aa: CASRPWNTEAFF; CDR3nt: TGTGCCAGCAGACCGTGGAACACTGAAGCTTTCTTT
v_gene: TRBV7-3; d_gene: TRBD2; j_gene: TRBJ2-3; abundance: -; CDR3aa: CASSRGLAQDTQYF; CDR3nt: TGTGCCAGCAGCCGGGGACTAGCGCAAGATACGCAGTATTTT
v_gene: TRBV9; d_gene: -; j_gene: TRBJ2-1; abundance: once; CDR3aa: CASSVEGGAYNEQFF; CDR3nt: TGTGCCAGCAGCGTAGAGGGCGGGGCCTACAATGAGCAGTTCTTC
v_gene: TRBV10-3; d_gene: TRBD1; j_gene: TRBJ1-5; abundance: -; CDR3aa: CAITDRVGQPQHF; CDR3nt: TGTGCCATCACCGACAGGGTCGGCCAGCCCCAGCATTTT
v_gene: TRBV2; d_gene: -; j_gene: TRBJ1-4; abundance: -; CDR3aa: CASKGRGNEKLFF; CDR3nt: TGTGCCAGCAAGGGCCGGGGCAATGAAAAACTGTTTTTT
v_gene: TRBV9; d_gene: -; j_gene: TRBJ2-2; abundance: -; CDR3aa: CASSFRVDTGELFF; CDR3nt: TGTGCCAGCAGCTTCCGGGTCGATACCGGGGAGCTGTTTTTT
v_gene: TRBV19; d_gene: -; j_gene: TRBJ1-2; abundance: few; CDR3aa: CASTANYGYTF; CDR3nt: TGTGCCAGCACAGCTAACTATGGCTACACCTTC
v_gene: TRBV20-1; d_gene: -; j_gene: TRBJ1-1; abundance: -; CDR3aa: CSASSGIEAFF; CDR3nt: TGCAGTGCTAGTTCGGGGATTGAAGCTTTCTTT
v_gene: TRBV5-4; d_gene: TRBD2; j_gene: TRBJ2-1; abundance: -; CDR3aa: CASSTQWRGARNEQFF; CDR3nt: TGTGCCAGCAGCACCCAGTGGCGGGGGGCCCGCAATGAGCAGTTCTTC
v_gene: TRBV28; d_gene: -; j_gene: TRBJ1-2; abundance: -; CDR3aa: CASSPSTGARGGYTF; CDR3nt: TGTGCCAGCAGTCCGTCGACAGGAGCCAGGGGAGGCTACACCTTC
v_gene: TRBV4-1; d_gene: TRBD2; j_gene: TRBJ2-1; abundance: once; CDR3aa: CASSQGGFGGSSYNEQFF; CDR3nt: TGCGCCAGCAGCCAAGGCGGGTTTGGCGGGAGCTCCTACAATGAGCAGTTCTTC
v_gene: TRBV5-1; d_gene: -; j_gene: TRBJ2-1; abundance: -; CDR3aa: CASSLGQYNEQFF; CDR3nt: TGCGCCAGCAGCTTGGGGCAGTACAATGAGCAGTTCTTC
v_gene: TRBV7-7; d_gene: -; j_gene: TRBJ1-4; abundance: -; CDR3aa: CASSAWGEKLFF; CDR3nt: TGTGCTAGCAGCGCCTGGGGCGAAAAACTGTTTTTT
v_gene: TRBV19; d_gene: TRBD2; j_gene: TRBJ2-3; abundance: -; CDR3aa: CASSIRGGTTDTQYF; CDR3nt: TGTGCCAGTAGTATCCGGGGGGGTACAACAGATACGCAGTATTTT
v_gene: TRBV12-3/TRBV12-4; d_gene: -; j_gene: TRBJ1-2; abundance: -; CDR3aa: CASSLSEGGYTF; CDR3nt: TGTGCCAGCAGTTTGTCGGAAGGTGGCTACACCTTC
v_gene: TRBV4-2; d_gene: -; j_gene: TRBJ1-6; abundance: -; CDR3aa: CASSPGGPSPLHF; CDR3nt: TGTGCCAGCAGCCCCGGGGGGCCATCACCCCTCCACTTT
v_gene: TRBV24-1; d_gene: TRBD2; j_gene: TRBJ2-1; abundance: -; CDR3aa: CATSRSRLAGGIYNEQFF; CDR3nt: TGTGCCACCAGCCGCTCTAGACTAGCGGGAGGGATTTACAATGAGCAGTTCTTC
v_gene: TRBV4-2; d_gene: -; j_gene: TRBJ1-4; abundance: -; CDR3aa: CASSLPRVANEKLFF; CDR3nt: TGTGCCAGCAGCCTCCCTAGAGTGGCTAATGAAAAACTGTTTTTT
v_gene: TRBV4-1; d_gene: -; j_gene: TRBJ1-5; abundance: -; CDR3aa: CASRAAGFNQPQHF; CDR3nt: TGCGCCAGCAGGGCGGCAGGATTCAATCAGCCCCAGCATTTT
v_gene: TRBV2; d_gene: TRBD2; j_gene: TRBJ2-2; abundance: -; CDR3aa: CASLRDYSNTGELFF; CDR3nt: TGTGCCAGCCTGCGGGACTACTCCAACACCGGGGAGCTGTTTTTT
v_gene: TRBV5-6; d_gene: -; j_gene: TRBJ1-1; abundance: -; CDR3aa: CASSFGQRAFF; CDR3nt: TGTGCCAGCAGCTTCGGGCAGAGGGCTTTCTTT
v_gene: TRBV2; d_gene: -; j_gene: TRBJ1-1; abundance: -; CDR3aa: CASSAGGGRTEAFF; CDR3nt: TGTGCCAGCTCGGCAGGTGGGGGGAGGACTGAAGCTTTCTTT
v_gene: TRBV25-1; d_gene: -; j_gene: TRBJ1-5; abundance: once; CDR3aa: CASSKGSTQPQHF; CDR3nt: TGTGCCAGCAGCAAAGGGTCGACCCAGCCCCAGCATTTT
v_gene: TRBV5-1; d_gene: -; j_gene: TRBJ2-5; abundance: -; CDR3aa: CASSPGLYQETQYF; CDR3nt: TGCGCCAGCAGCCCGGGGTTGTACCAAGAGACCCAGTACTTC
v_gene: TRBV24-1; d_gene: -; j_gene: TRBJ1-2; abundance: few; CDR3aa: CATSDLLGYGYTF; CDR3nt: TGTGCCACCAGTGATTTGCTTGGCTATGGCTACACCTTC